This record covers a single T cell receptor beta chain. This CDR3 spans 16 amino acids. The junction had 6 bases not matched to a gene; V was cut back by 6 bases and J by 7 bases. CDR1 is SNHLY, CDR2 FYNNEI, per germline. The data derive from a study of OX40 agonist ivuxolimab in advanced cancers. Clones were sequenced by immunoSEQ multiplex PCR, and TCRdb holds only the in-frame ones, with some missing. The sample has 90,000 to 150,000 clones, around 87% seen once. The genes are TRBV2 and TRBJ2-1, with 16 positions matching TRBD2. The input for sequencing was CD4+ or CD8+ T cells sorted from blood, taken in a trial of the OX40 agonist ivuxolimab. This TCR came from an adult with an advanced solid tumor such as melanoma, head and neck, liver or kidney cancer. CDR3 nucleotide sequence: TGTGCCAGCAGCCCGGGACTAGCGGGGGGGAGGAATGAGCAGTTCTTC. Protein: CASSPGLAGGRNEQFF.